The T cell receptor (beta chain) under discussion was sequenced for a study of CD8 T cells in Susac syndrome. V lost 8 bases and J lost 3; bases outside the gene matches: 3. The CDR3 has 13 amino acids. Germline values: CDR1 MDHEN, CDR2 SYDVKM. Roughly 0.45 to 1 ug RNA was reverse transcribed with random hexamers. The TCR beta CDR3 was amplified by immunoSEQ multiplex PCR across 54 Vbeta, 13 Jbeta. TCRdb processed the immunoSEQ multiplex PCR reads anew with MiXCR; each CDR3 protein has one entry. The data contain 180,000 or so distinct CDR3 sequences, about 94% of them singletons. Sequencing of TCR beta was performed on blood CD8+ T cells and on blood CD4+ T cells.

The material sequenced was CD4+ T cells from PBMCs. The clonotype comes from a human donor in good health. This chain uses TRBV28 with TRBJ2-1; 8 nucleotides agree with TRBD2. The CDR3: CASRSGNYNEQFF. CDR3 nucleotide sequence: TGTGCCAGCCGTAGCGGGAACTACAATGAGCAGTTCTTC. Using reference TRBV28 and TRBJ2-1 for the parts outside the CDR3, the full variable domain is DVKVTQSSRYLVKRTGEKVFLECVQDMDHENMFWYRQDPGLGLRLIYFSYDVKMKEKGDIPEGYSVSREKKERFSLILESASTNQTSMYLCASRSGNYNEQFFGPGTRLTVL.